The 14 T cell receptor beta chains listed next were all sequenced from one sample in a study of a mutant IDH1 vaccine in newly diagnosed glioma (TCRdb year 2021). Library preparation was by the immunoSEQ multiplex PCR assay. Entries here come from immuneACCESS through TCRdb and include only in-frame sequences with V and J called. Some clones fail to appear in such tables; in the studies checked, an unresolved V gene covers under half of the shortfall, and the cause of the remainder is unknown. The sample table holds 35,000 to 40,000 clones, of which around four fifths were seen once. 7.5% to 9.5% of the sample rests with the top ten. This sample's time point label indicates: baseline, week 1 (first vaccination visit). The treatment or condition label of this sample denotes: pre-vaccination baseline after standard-of-care therapy. This specimen consisted of PBMCs, obtained from a glioma patient treated with radiotherapy, temozolomide or both. The receptors were sampled from a man aged 40-50 years with glioma. Some clones in this sample may be carry-over from other donors' samples.

This chain joins TRBV4-2 and TRBJ2-7, with TRBD2 as a possible D gene (7 bases). V lost 4 bases, J lost 0 bases, and 19 bases lay in between. This CDR3 region has 17 residues. Germline CDR1 LGHNA, CDR2 YNFKEQ. The CDR3 sequence is CASSLGGAGTSSYEQYF. The CDR3 DNA reads as TGTGCCAGCAGCCTGGGGGGGGCGGGGACAAGCTCCTACGAGCAGTACTTC.

This chain joins TRBV18 and TRBJ1-5; D uncertain. CDR3 length: 13 amino acids. Germline CDR1 reads KGHSH; CDR2 reads LQKENI. V was pared by 1 base and J by 6 bases, with 7 bases between. Here the CDR3 DNA reads TGTGCCAGCTCACCACAGGGTCGTCAGCCCCAGCATTTT. Its translation: CASSPQGRQPQHF.

The chain uses TRBV5-1 and TRBJ1-1; D not resolved. The CDR3 is 13 residues long. Trimming took off 0 bases at V and 3 bases at J, with 6 bases between the two ends. Germline loops: CDR1 SGHRS, CDR2 YFSETQ. CDR3 sequence: CASSLATDTEAFF. As DNA, the CDR3 is TGCGCCAGCAGCTTGGCCACCGACACTGAAGCTTTCTTT. Variable domain in full (rest from reference TRBV5-1 and TRBJ1-1): KAGVTQTPRYLIKTRGQQVTLSCSPISGHRSVSWYQQTPGQGLQFLFEYFSETQRNKGNFPGRFSGRQFSNSRSEMNVSTLELGDSALYLCASSLATDTEAFFGQGTRLTVV.

The chain carries TRBV27 and TRBJ2-5, with D perhaps TRBD2 (6 bases). CDR3 size: 14 residues. Trimming took 5 bases from V and 4 from J, leaving 14 bases between them. CDR1 is MNHEY and CDR2 is SMNVEV in the germline V gene (reference sequence). CDR3 DNA sequence: TGTGCCAGCAGTCCCAACGCCGGGGGAGAGACCCAGTACTTC. Translating it yields CASSPNAGGETQYF.

The J gene is TRBJ2-3, the V gene TRBV29-1; 10 bases agree with TRBD1. V dropped 4 bases and J dropped 6; count of bases not matched to a gene: 7. The CDR3 is made up of 14 amino acids. Germline-derived CDR1 and CDR2 are SQVTM and ANQGSEA. Here the CDR3 DNA reads TGCAGCGTTGGGGGACAGGGGTTTGCGGATACGCAGTATTTT. Translation: CSVGGQGFADTQYF.

The chain is built from TRBV5-1 and TRBJ1-1; D gene unclear. V was trimmed by 2 bases and J by 4 bases, leaving 12 bases between them. The CDR3 is made up of 14 amino acids. Germline V gives CDR1 SGHRS, CDR2 YFSETQ. CDR3 nucleotide sequence: TGCGCCAGCAGCTTTCAGGTGGGTTTCACTGAAGCTTTCTTT. The encoded protein is CASSFQVGFTEAFF.

V usage is TRBV19 and J usage is TRBJ1-1; 9 nucleotides agree with TRBD1. V shed 3 bases, J shed 4 bases, and the junction held 6 bases outside the gene matches. The CDR3 extends over 15 amino acids. CDR1 and CDR2 from the germline V gene are LNHDA and SQIVND (reference sequence). CDR3 in DNA: TGTGCCAGTAGTATCCGGGACAGGGCGGGCACTGAAGCTTTCTTT. Protein product: CASSIRDRAGTEAFF.

The V gene is TRBV27, the J gene TRBJ1-6; 8 bases fit TRBD1. Germline trimming cut 5 bases from V and 9 bases from J; bases unmatched to any gene: 9. There are 15 residues in the CDR3. Germline-derived CDR1 and CDR2 are MNHEY and SMNVEV (reference sequence). The CDR3 sequence: CASSPAGGAGSPLHF. CDR3 coding DNA: TGTGCCAGCAGTCCCGCAGGGGGCGCTGGTTCACCCCTCCACTTT.

The chain recombines TRBV5-5 with TRBJ2-1; either TRBD1 or TRBD2 may fit D (6 bases each). The germline CDR1 and CDR2 sequences are SGHKS and YYEKEE (reference sequence). This CDR3 is 16 amino acids long. V was shortened by 4 bases and J by 0 bases, with 14 bases between the two germline ends. This CDR3 is CASSVLGGFSYNEQFF. The CDR3 nucleotides read TGTGCCAGCAGCGTCCTGGGGGGCTTCTCCTACAATGAGCAGTTCTTC.

The CDR3 loop reads CASSQDGRGSQETQYF. The CDR3 DNA reads as TGCGCCAGCAGCCAAGACGGGCGGGGGTCCCAAGAGACCCAGTACTTC. The chain carries TRBV4-3 and TRBJ2-5; TRBD2 agrees at 7 bases. The CDR3 is made up of 16 amino acids. Germline V gives CDR1 LGHNA, CDR2 YSLEER. J gave up 1 base and V 0 bases, and 5 bases lay outside the gene matches.

V usage is TRBV5-4 and J usage is TRBJ2-6; D is perhaps TRBD2 (5 bases). The CDR3 spans 19 residues. V was pared by 4 bases and J by 2 bases, with 22 bases between. The germline gives CDR1 SGHNT, CDR2 YYREEE (reference sequence). The CDR3 reads CASSRRASFGPPGANVLTF. The CDR3 DNA reads as TGTGCCAGCAGCCGGCGAGCTAGCTTCGGCCCCCCTGGGGCCAACGTCCTGACTTTC.

This sequence joins TRBV2 and TRBJ1-5; no clear D gene. Trimming removed 5 bases at V and 5 bases at J, with 13 bases between. Per germline, CDR1 SNHLY and CDR2 FYNNEI. The CDR3 totals 14 residues. In DNA form, the CDR3 reads TGTGCCAGCAGTATCGCGGATGGGGATCAGCCCCAGCATTTT. Protein: CASSIADGDQPQHF.

The chain links TRBV6-5 to TRBJ1-4, with a possible D match to TRBD1 (6 bases). V dropped 0 bases and J dropped 0 bases, with 8 bases sitting between them. Looked up from germline, CDR1 is MNHEY and CDR2 is SVGAGI. The CDR3 extends over 16 amino acids. The CDR3 region has the DNA TGTGCCAGCAGTTACTCGGGGGCCGCAACTAATGAAAAACTGTTTTTT. This translates into CASSYSGAATNEKLFF.

This rearrangement joins TRBV2 to TRBJ1-4, with D perhaps TRBD1 (5 bases). The CDR3 totals 13 residues. Trimming removed 11 bases from V and 7 bases from J, with 17 bases in between. Germline V gene sequence: CDR1 SNHLY, CDR2 FYNNEI. Here the CDR3 DNA reads TGTGCCCACCGGGGCGGGGGGACTGAAAAACTGTTTTTT. Amino acids: CAHRGGGTEKLFF.